The present entry profiles one TCR beta chain with its context. Its binding antigen is unknown. Within one base of it there is no much larger clone, and no base qualities were kept. V gives up 0 bases and J gives up 2 bases, and the segment between their germline ends measures 12 bases. CDR1 and CDR2 (SGHRS, YFSETQ) derive from the germline V gene. The CDR3 runs 15 amino acids, cysteine and phenylalanine included. Only CDR3 DNA is held: 45 bases, read in frame from base 1. These data come from a study of cytomegalovirus exposure and HLA in healthy donors (dated by TCRdb to about 2017). Broadly, across the study: According to an earlier analysis of 450 to 650 of the donors, 200 million or so T cells yielded some 110 million unique TCR beta sequences and approximately 280 Gb of sequence data. A separate validation cohort of roughly 110 different subjects was used in addition to the approximately 700-subject first cohort. HLA typing covered class I and class II loci at four-digit resolution. Of the roughly 400 genotyped donors, around 81% fell in the genetic ancestry cluster associated with self-reported Caucasian donors. An earlier analysis of 450 to 750 of the donors used high-throughput TCR beta sequencing to judge whether each TCR beta V gene segment behaved as functional or pseudogenic. Approximately 310 gigabases of sequencing data and around 80 million unique TCR sequences made up an early release that covered some 640 HLA-typed donors. Among over 350 genotyped donors of the cohort, an average of about 240,000 unique TCR beta nucleotide sequences were sequenced per donor, roughly 20% of them non-productive. The study profiled the T cell repertoires of about 720 subjects by immunosequencing and related them to cytomegalovirus serostatus. Donor age, sex, ethnicity and CMV serostatus were collected together with the repertoire data. A later analysis re-examined previously published TCR beta repertoires from more than 550 donors and added high-resolution HLA genotyping to investigate patterns of TCR occurrence. A later genetic analysis used genome-wide SNP genotypes for about 65% of the roughly 700 donors, treating that subset as a discovery cohort. About five DR-DQ haplotypes were treated as single units for association and clustering because of strong linkage in the cohort. The study aimed to test whether signatures of past pathogen exposure could be identified by cataloging public T cell receptors. Typing coverage differed by locus: A, B, C, DRB1 and DQB1 were typed in about 629-640 donors, DQA1 in approximately 520, DPA1 in over 600, and DPB1 in about 450. Rather than drawing on any new phenotypic data, the later analysis identified candidate immune exposures from TCR beta sequences and the way those sequences occurred across donors. Every repertoire in the discovery cohort had been generated on one and the same sequencing platform. The study combined high-throughput TCR immunosequencing, statistical association of individual TCRs with disease status, and machine learning to predict cytomegalovirus infection status. Here is what the overall study found, with its caveats: V-gene and J-gene trimming of TCR beta chains was associated with a missense DCLRE1C variant in a later genetic analysis, and the association was replicated in an independent cohort. A further reported finding was that TCR beta sequences accurately predicted the HLA-A and HLA-B alleles for most subjects in the first cohort. The earlier analysis of a few hundred of the donors excluded about 16 rarely observed V segments, including chromosome 9 orphons, because counts were too low. A later analysis found that TCR association rates varied across HLA loci, with DRB1 alleles showing the most associated TCRs and HLA-C alleles the fewest. Most CMV-associated TCR beta chains appeared to be HLA-restricted in a later analysis, and the HLA associations seemed to be driven largely by CMV exposure. Across donors, most TCR sequences were observed very rarely, whereas some public TCRs were present in many individuals. The presence/absence analyses assumed that sequencing depth was roughly uniform across donors, and that assumption may not be true. Some IMGT-functional V segments, including TRBV6-2 and TRBV6-3, could not be told apart with the 87-base-pair reads, so those segments were excluded. The sequencing pipeline was judged likely to have produced a cluster of highly shared sequence variants as a technical artifact. Cytomegalovirus status was reported to be diagnosed by the classifier with high specificity and sensitivity in both the original and validation cohorts. In a later analysis, HLA-associated TCR beta chains showed more clonal expansion and lower generation probabilities than non-associated chains that were equally common. Immune exposure information for the cohort was limited to CMV serostatus. According to the authors, the approach could potentially be generalized to other disease states and immunological phenotypes. In an earlier analysis of over 550 of the donors, most TCR beta V segments were observed in productive rearrangements about 87% or about 30% of the time, broadly matching IMGT annotations. According to a later genetic analysis, donors in an Asian-associated ancestry cluster had fewer N-insertions in productive TCRs than the roughly 700-donor mean. A later analysis associated 16,951 TCR beta sequences with specific HLA alleles at a false discovery rate of 0.05. Three of the identified cytomegalovirus-associated TCR beta chains were confirmed in vitro to be specific for cytomegalovirus antigens. Because some donors lacked HLA typing at each locus, the association tests relied only on the typed subset. In a later analysis, several top co-occurrence clusters were reported to appear linked to parvovirus B19, influenza, CMV and Epstein-Barr virus. When HLA alleles, especially DR and DQ, strongly co-occurred, attributing TCR associations to individual alleles was difficult. Only TCR beta chains were sequenced in this cohort, and the absence of alpha or paired-chain data limited detectable features. In the study, roughly 160 TCR beta chains were listed as associated with cytomegalovirus. Correlated functional status among segregating V segments might be attributable to linkage disequilibrium, but an unknown experimental factor could not be ruled out.

The cohort was made up of several hundred healthy bone marrow donors. All cohort members were sampled while nominally healthy, although unrecorded immune exposures were likely present. The donor was CMV seronegative and belonged to the group of more than 300 seronegative cohort members. A peripheral blood sample was provided by each donor, and peripheral blood mononuclear cells were used for TCR beta sequencing. Genomic DNA extraction from the blood cell samples was performed with the Qiagen DNeasy Blood Extraction Kit. Receptor libraries were prepared by the immunoSEQ multiplex PCR assay. The multiplex PCR relied on a mix of 60 forward primers for TCR Vbeta segments and 13 reverse primers for TCR Jbeta segments. Amplification of the CDR3 region of rearranged TCR beta genes was performed with a multiplex PCR assay on genomic DNA. The Illumina HiSeq System was used to sequence the amplified TCR beta libraries as 87-base-pair reads. The source study handled its data this way. Across the 700 or so repertoires, a later analysis counted roughly 77 million unique TCR beta chains, approximately 10 million of which were shared by at least two donors. A nearest-neighbor algorithm error-corrected the raw reads and collapsed the reads into unique sequences, merging closely related sequences to remove PCR and sequencing errors. To assign V, D and J gene segments, CDR3 sequences were aligned to IMGT reference sequences. Each retained sequence needed at least a six-nucleotide match to both a V gene segment and a J gene segment. Rearrangements were classified as productive when the CDR3 lacked stop codons and remained in frame with V and J, and all other rearrangements were classified as non-productive. CDR3 was defined according to IMGT convention as the region running from the second conserved V-encoded cysteine to the conserved J-encoded phenylalanine. In an earlier analysis of roughly 610 of the donors, sequences lacking an unambiguous match to a single V gene segment were excluded. In an earlier analysis of roughly 500 of the donors, V segments were called functional above 56.7% productive rearrangements and were called segregating when the between-donor standard deviation exceeded 5%. A statistical classification framework was developed to diagnose cytomegalovirus status using the catalog of TCR beta chain sequences. In a later analysis, V and J genes were assigned by comparing TCR nucleotide sequences against IMGT/GENE-DB human TR gene sequences. The TCRdist pipeline was used in a later analysis to assign CDR3 sequences and most-parsimonious VDJ recombination scenarios. In a later analysis, each TCR beta chain was defined by its CDR3 amino acid sequence together with its V-gene family, and reads without a unique V-gene family were excluded. In a later analysis, 450 to 600 highly shared, low-generation-probability nucleotide sequences were removed to address suspected cross-contamination and a sequencing artifact. In a later analysis, a clonal expansion index for each public chain was calculated from normalized within-repertoire ranks of inferred template counts. In a later analysis, generation probabilities were computed using a VDJ recombination model fitted to out-of-frame rearrangements, and the results were checked against IGoR. In a later analysis, TCR-TCR, TCR-HLA and TCR-CMV co-occurrence was scored with hypergeometric tests, and a repertoire-size bias correction was applied to TCR pairs. A later analysis estimated false discovery rates by permuting HLA or CMV assignments 20 times. A later analysis grouped co-occurring TCRs with DBSCAN, adding TCRdist sequence similarity when clustering within HLA-allele-positive subsets. Co-occurrence clustering excluded repertoires with fewer than 30,000 or more than 120,000 public chains, plus five with anomalous nucleotide sharing. Imported from immuneACCESS, the table was reduced by TCRdb to in-frame sequences with V and J called. These copies leave out some clones; in studies compared against another copy, an unresolved V gene accounts for under half, and the cause of the remainder is not known. That table gives V, J and clone size, and the DNA gave D and trimming. This sample holds 90,000 to 120,000 clones; approximately 80% were observed only once. The ten largest make up more than 4% of the sample.

The sequence was collected from a male donor in good health and CMV-seronegative. This chain joins TRBV5-1 to TRBJ2-7; a tentative D call is TRBD1 (5 bases match). Sequencing was carried out using PBMCs. CDR3 sequence: CASSLDPDSTYEQYF. The sequence in DNA is TGCGCCAGCAGCTTGGACCCCGACAGCACCTACGAGCAGTACTTC.